The 27 T cell receptor beta chains reported below all come from one sample, sequenced in a study of T cell repertoires in cytomegalovirus infection. MiXCR was run by TCRdb on the reads, yielding one entry per CDR3 protein. Altogether around 440,000 distinct CDR3 sequences are present, about 10% being singletons, with the ten largest covering more than 8.5%. The sequenced sample was PBMCs. Receptors originate from a human donor in good health (CMV status not recorded). Some clones in this sample may be carry-over from other donors' samples.

This clonotype was seen many times. The genes are TRBV28 and TRBJ2-3; possible D gene TRBD2, 6 bases. The CDR3 runs 15 residues. V dropped 7 bases and J dropped 2 bases, with 16 bases sitting between them. The V gene's germline CDR1 is MDHEN and CDR2 SYDVKM. As DNA, the CDR3 is TGTGCCAGCATTACGACCGGGAGTCTCACAGATACGCAGTATTTT. This codes for CASITTGSLTDTQYF.

CDR3: CASSLDRDWNEAFF. CDR3 in DNA: TGTGCCAGCAGCTTGGACAGGGACTGGAATGAAGCTTTCTTT. This chain joins TRBV5-4 and TRBJ1-1, with a tentative D call TRBD1 (6 bases). Germline lookup yields CDR1 SGHNT and CDR2 YYREEE (reference sequence). The CDR3 covers 14 residues. V gave up 0 bases and J gave up 7 bases, with 13 bases separating them.

This clonotype occurred many times. The gene calls are TRBV6-1 and TRBJ1-5, with D maybe TRBD1 (5 bases). V lost 6 bases, J lost 11 bases, and 23 bases lay in between. Germline V gene lookup returns CDR1 MNHNS and CDR2 SASEGT. This CDR3 has 15 amino acids. The DNA for the CDR3 is TGTGCCAGCAGACCTGACCGGGGGACTTTGGGTACCCAGCATTTT. This codes for CASRPDRGTLGTQHF.

This clonotype was counted a few times. This sequence joins TRBV29-1 and TRBJ2-1; 10 nucleotides align to TRBD2. The V segment lost 4 bases and the J segment 5 bases; nucleotides outside the gene matches: 5. CDR1 and CDR2 from the germline V gene are SQVTM and ANQGSEA. The CDR3 is 14 residues long. CDR3 in amino acids: CSVVRLAGDNEQFF. In DNA, the CDR3 is TGCAGCGTTGTGCGGCTAGCGGGAGACAATGAGCAGTTCTTC.

Ten or more counts support this clonotype. This chain connects TRBV11-2 to TRBJ2-7, with a tentative D call TRBD2 (7 bases). Germline-derived CDR1 and CDR2 are SGHAT and FQNNGV. This CDR3 spans 17 amino acids. V lost 3 bases, J lost 4 bases, and 22 bases lay in between. The CDR3 loop reads CASSFALGAGDPYEQYF. The CDR3 DNA is TGTGCCAGCAGCTTTGCCCTGGGGGCGGGGGACCCTTACGAGCAGTACTTC.

This clonotype was counted ten times or more. The J gene is TRBJ1-6, the V gene TRBV7-9; 7 bases fit TRBD1. CDR1 and CDR2 from the germline V gene are SEHNR and FQNEAQ (reference sequence). The V and J ends lost 6 bases and 7 bases, in that order; junction bases with no gene match: 9. The CDR3 has 15 amino acids. In nucleotides, the CDR3 is TGTGCCAGCAGACATTCGACAGGGTTAAATTCACCCCTCCACTTT. It codes for CASRHSTGLNSPLHF.

This clonotype was counted ten times or more. The chain has TRBV6-1 and TRBJ1-1; D may be TRBD1 (5 bases). The CDR3 is 15 amino acids. CDR1 is MNHNS, CDR2 SASEGT, per germline. V lost 6 bases and J lost 4, with 18 bases in between. This CDR3 is CASRKSRDGITEAFF. CDR3 sequence (DNA): TGTGCCAGCAGGAAATCTCGGGACGGTATCACTGAAGCTTTCTTT.

This clonotype has at least ten counts. The V gene is TRBV7-9, the J gene TRBJ2-7; maybe TRBD1 (6 bases). Trimming shortened V by 4 bases and J by 2 bases, and 12 bases separated the two germline ends. The CDR3 has 14 amino acids. Germline V lookup: CDR1 SEHNR, CDR2 FQNEAQ (reference sequence). CDR3 in DNA: TGTGCCAGCAGCTCGGACAGCACCCCCTACGAGCAGTACTTC. Translated, it gives CASSSDSTPYEQYF.

This clonotype was seen at least ten times. The chain joins TRBV19 to TRBJ1-1; maybe TRBD1 (6 bases). V was clipped by 7 bases and J by 1 base, with 10 bases between them. CDR1 and CDR2 from the germline V gene are LNHDA and SQIVND (reference sequence). The CDR3 is 13 residues long. The chain's CDR3 is CASKGDTNTEAFF. Here the CDR3 DNA reads TGTGCCAGTAAGGGGGATACGAACACTGAAGCTTTCTTT. Full variable domain (missing parts from reference TRBV19 and TRBJ1-1): DGGITQSPKYLFRKEGQNVTLSCEQNLNHDAMYWYRQDPGQGLRLIYYSQIVNDFQKGDIAEGYSVSREKKESFPLTVTSAQKNPTAFYLCASKGDTNTEAFFGQGTRLTVV.

This clonotype was counted many times. In nucleotides, the CDR3 is TGTGCCATCAGTGAGGATCTGACTTCGAACACCGGGGAGCTGTTTTTT. Translated, it gives CAISEDLTSNTGELFF. This chain links TRBV10-3 with TRBJ2-2; the D is unclear. V was clipped by 2 bases and J by 0 bases, with 10 bases between them. This CDR3 region has 16 residues. Per the germline V gene, CDR1 is ENHRY and CDR2 is SYGVKD.

This chain joins TRBV7-9 and TRBJ2-7, with 9 positions matching TRBD2. The CDR3 length is 13 residues. In germline, CDR1 is SEHNR, CDR2 FQNEAQ (reference sequence). The V segment lost 7 bases and the J segment 2 bases; nucleotides outside the gene matches: 3. The CDR3 spells CASMSGRPYEQYF. DNA of the CDR3: TGTGCCAGCATGAGCGGGAGGCCCTACGAGCAGTACTTC.

This clonotype was detected only a few times. The chain has TRBV2 and TRBJ2-6; 9 bases align to TRBD1. Trimming at V came to 4 bases and at J to 2 bases, leaving 9 bases not matched to a gene. This CDR3 comprises 18 residues. CDR1 is SNHLY, CDR2 FYNNEI, per germline. CDR3 amino acids: CASSGTGGIWTGANVLTF. The DNA of the CDR3 is TGTGCCAGCAGTGGAACAGGGGGCATATGGACTGGGGCCAACGTCCTGACTTTC. Together with reference TRBV2 and TRBJ2-6, the CDR3 gives the full variable domain: EPEVTQTPSHQVTQMGQEVILRCVPISNHLYFYWYRQILGQKVEFLVSFYNNEISEKSEIFDDQFSVERPDGSNFTLKIRSTKLEDSAMYFCASSGTGGIWTGANVLTFGAGSRLTVL.

This clonotype has at least ten counts. The CDR3 region is CASSNGLTTGELFF. CDR3 sequence (DNA): TGTGCCAGCAGCAACGGACTGACCACCGGGGAGCTGTTTTTT. The V and J genes are TRBV7-3 and TRBJ2-2, with a tentative D call TRBD2 (5 bases). The V end lost 5 bases, the J end lost 4 bases, and 11 bases lay between the germline ends. Germline V gene lookup returns CDR1 SGHTA and CDR2 FQGTGA. The CDR3 runs to 14 residues.

This clonotype was seen many times. V is TRBV7-9 and J is TRBJ2-1; D possibly corresponds to TRBD2 (5 bases). Germline-derived CDR1 and CDR2 are SEHNR and FQNEAQ (reference sequence). The CDR3 length is 16 residues. V lost 0 bases, J lost 7 bases, and 16 bases lay in between. CDR3 coding DNA: TGTGCCAGCAGCTTAGCTTTCACACCGCCGGGGAATGAGCAGTTCTTC. Translated: CASSLAFTPPGNEQFF.

This clonotype was detected ten times or more. The V gene is TRBV7-9, the J gene TRBJ2-5; 14 bases align to TRBD2. This CDR3 contains 16 residues. Germline loops: CDR1 SEHNR, CDR2 FQNEAQ (reference sequence). The junction had 6 bases not matched to a gene; V was cut back by 5 bases and J by 4 bases. The CDR3 nucleotides are TGTGCCAGCAGCCCTGGACTAGCGGGAGGCCCAGAGACCCAGTACTTC. Amino acids: CASSPGLAGGPETQYF.

This clonotype was recorded many times. The chain joins TRBV19 to TRBJ2-2, with TRBD2 matching over 13 bases. J was trimmed by 7 bases and V by 10 bases; bases with no gene match: 9. Germline V lookup: CDR1 LNHDA, CDR2 SQIVND (reference sequence). CDR3 length equals 15 residues. The chain's CDR3 is CATKRTSGSGGELFF. DNA of the CDR3: TGTGCCACTAAGCGGACTAGCGGGAGTGGCGGGGAGCTGTTTTTT. The entire variable domain, with the rest obtained from reference TRBV19 and TRBJ2-2, is as follows: DGGITQSPKYLFRKEGQNVTLSCEQNLNHDAMYWYRQDPGQGLRLIYYSQIVNDFQKGDIAEGYSVSREKKESFPLTVTSAQKNPTAFYLCATKRTSGSGGELFFGEGSRLTVL.

The chain joins TRBV9 to TRBJ1-2, with D perhaps matching TRBD1 (5 bases). The CDR3 is 15 residues long. Germline assignment: CDR1 SGDLS and CDR2 YYNGEE. Trimming shortened V by 0 bases and J by 1 base, and 10 bases separated the two germline ends. In DNA form, the CDR3 reads TGTGCCAGCAGCGTAGGAGGGACGAGTAACTATGGCTACACCTTC. It encodes CASSVGGTSNYGYTF.

In its sample, this clonotype was seen many times. The chain recombines TRBV2 with TRBJ2-1; 7 bases align to TRBD2. Germline V gene sequence: CDR1 SNHLY, CDR2 FYNNEI. The junction had 8 bases not matched to a gene; V was cut back by 9 bases and J by 6 bases. This CDR3 contains 13 residues. CDR3 DNA sequence: TGTGCCAGGGGGCTAGCGGCTTTCAATGAGCAGTTCTTC. It specifies CARGLAAFNEQFF.

This clonotype has a count of ten or more. The rearrangement joins TRBV10-3 to TRBJ2-1, with TRBD1 matching over 9 bases. Germline CDR1 and CDR2: ENHRY and SYGVKD. J was trimmed by 6 bases and V by 6 bases; bases with no gene match: 9. The CDR3 runs 15 residues. The CDR3: CAIRSGQGGGNEQFF. In DNA, the CDR3 is TGTGCCATCAGATCGGGACAGGGAGGGGGCAATGAGCAGTTCTTC.

The rearrangement links TRBV5-1 to TRBJ2-6; possibly TRBD1 or TRBD2 for D (5 bases each). CDR1 is SGHRS and CDR2 is YFSETQ in the germline V gene. This CDR3 is built from 16 residues. V was pared by 0 bases and J by 0 bases, with 7 bases between. The DNA of the CDR3 is TGCGCCAGCAGCTTGGGGGACCTCTCTGGGGCCAACGTCCTGACTTTC. Translating gives CASSLGDLSGANVLTF.

This clonotype has at least ten counts. The chain joins TRBV7-8 to TRBJ2-3, with 7 bases fitting TRBD2. Germline V lookup: CDR1 SGHVS, CDR2 FQNEAQ. The CDR3 contains 16 residues. The J segment lost 3 bases and the V segment lost 2 bases, leaving 8 bases of the junction unmatched. CDR3 amino acids: CASSLPLTSRTDTQYF. CDR3 in DNA: TGTGCCAGCAGCTTACCCCTGACTAGCCGAACAGATACGCAGTATTTT. Full variable domain (rest looked up from reference TRBV7-8 and TRBJ2-3): GAGVSQSPRYKVAKRGQDVALRCDPISGHVSLFWYQQALGQGPEFLTYFQNEAQLDKSGLPSDRFFAERPEGSVSTLKIQRTQQEDSAVYLCASSLPLTSRTDTQYFGPGTRLTVL.

At least ten counts were recorded for this clonotype. V is TRBV7-2 and J is TRBJ1-6; D possibly corresponds to TRBD1 (5 bases). Germline CDR1 and CDR2: SGHTA and FQGNSA. V was pared by 3 bases and J by 0 bases, with 15 bases between. The CDR3 covers 18 residues. The CDR3 bases are TGTGCCAGCAGCTTTGGCAGTACAGGAGTCTCCTATAATTCACCCCTCCACTTT. This gives the protein CASSFGSTGVSYNSPLHF. Together with reference TRBV7-2 and TRBJ1-6, the CDR3 gives the full variable domain: GAGVSQSPSNKVTEKGKDVELRCDPISGHTALYWYRQSLGQGLEFLIYFQGNSAPDKSGLPSDRFSAERTGGSVSTLTIQRTQQEDSAVYLCASSFGSTGVSYNSPLHFGNGTRLTVT.

This rearrangement joins TRBV12-3 or TRBV12-4 to TRBJ2-5; no firm D call. The CDR3 runs 14 residues. Trimming cost V 4 bases and J 4 bases, with 13 bases left between them. CDR3 bases: TGTGCCAGCAGTTCCACCCAGTCATTAGAGACCCAGTACTTC. It is translated as CASSSTQSLETQYF.

The chain joins TRBV19 to TRBJ1-5; 9 bases agree with TRBD1. CDR3 size: 16 residues. V lost 6 bases and J lost 4; bases outside the gene matches: 10. Germline V gene lookup returns CDR1 LNHDA and CDR2 SQIVND (reference sequence). CDR3 protein: CASSRTGELRNQPQHF. In nucleotides, the CDR3 is TGTGCCAGTAGCAGGACAGGGGAACTGAGGAATCAGCCCCAGCATTTT. Together with reference TRBV19 and TRBJ1-5, the CDR3 gives the full variable domain: DGGITQSPKYLFRKEGQNVTLSCEQNLNHDAMYWYRQDPGQGLRLIYYSQIVNDFQKGDIAEGYSVSREKKESFPLTVTSAQKNPTAFYLCASSRTGELRNQPQHFGDGTRLSIL.

At least ten counts were recorded for this clonotype. The chain carries TRBV20-1 and TRBJ1-2, with D possibly TRBD1 on 6 matching bases. Per germline, CDR1 DFQATT and CDR2 SNEGSKA (reference sequence). CDR3 length: 17 amino acids. The V gene lost 1 base and the J gene lost 2 bases, with 20 bases spanning the gap. The CDR3 sequence is CSARVGGWRTSNYGYTF. DNA of the CDR3: TGCAGTGCTAGAGTGGGGGGCTGGAGGACATCCAACTATGGCTACACCTTC.

The chain links TRBV20-1 to TRBJ2-7, with 10 positions matching TRBD2. CDR1 and CDR2 from the germline V gene are DFQATT and SNEGSKA (reference sequence). V shed 6 bases, J shed 3 bases, and the junction held 5 bases outside the gene matches. There are 13 residues in the CDR3. The CDR3 bases are TGCAGTGCCTCTAGCGGGAGTAACTACGAGCAGTACTTC. It codes for CSASSGSNYEQYF.

This clonotype has a count of ten or more. CDR3 DNA: TGTGCCACCAACCGGGGACCTCCGGACACTGAAGCTTTCTTT. It yields the protein CATNRGPPDTEAFF. The chain employs TRBV2 and TRBJ1-1; D is perhaps TRBD1 (5 bases). V lost 10 bases, J lost 3 bases, and 18 bases lay in between. The CDR3 has 14 amino acids. CDR1 and CDR2 (germline): SNHLY, FYNNEI.